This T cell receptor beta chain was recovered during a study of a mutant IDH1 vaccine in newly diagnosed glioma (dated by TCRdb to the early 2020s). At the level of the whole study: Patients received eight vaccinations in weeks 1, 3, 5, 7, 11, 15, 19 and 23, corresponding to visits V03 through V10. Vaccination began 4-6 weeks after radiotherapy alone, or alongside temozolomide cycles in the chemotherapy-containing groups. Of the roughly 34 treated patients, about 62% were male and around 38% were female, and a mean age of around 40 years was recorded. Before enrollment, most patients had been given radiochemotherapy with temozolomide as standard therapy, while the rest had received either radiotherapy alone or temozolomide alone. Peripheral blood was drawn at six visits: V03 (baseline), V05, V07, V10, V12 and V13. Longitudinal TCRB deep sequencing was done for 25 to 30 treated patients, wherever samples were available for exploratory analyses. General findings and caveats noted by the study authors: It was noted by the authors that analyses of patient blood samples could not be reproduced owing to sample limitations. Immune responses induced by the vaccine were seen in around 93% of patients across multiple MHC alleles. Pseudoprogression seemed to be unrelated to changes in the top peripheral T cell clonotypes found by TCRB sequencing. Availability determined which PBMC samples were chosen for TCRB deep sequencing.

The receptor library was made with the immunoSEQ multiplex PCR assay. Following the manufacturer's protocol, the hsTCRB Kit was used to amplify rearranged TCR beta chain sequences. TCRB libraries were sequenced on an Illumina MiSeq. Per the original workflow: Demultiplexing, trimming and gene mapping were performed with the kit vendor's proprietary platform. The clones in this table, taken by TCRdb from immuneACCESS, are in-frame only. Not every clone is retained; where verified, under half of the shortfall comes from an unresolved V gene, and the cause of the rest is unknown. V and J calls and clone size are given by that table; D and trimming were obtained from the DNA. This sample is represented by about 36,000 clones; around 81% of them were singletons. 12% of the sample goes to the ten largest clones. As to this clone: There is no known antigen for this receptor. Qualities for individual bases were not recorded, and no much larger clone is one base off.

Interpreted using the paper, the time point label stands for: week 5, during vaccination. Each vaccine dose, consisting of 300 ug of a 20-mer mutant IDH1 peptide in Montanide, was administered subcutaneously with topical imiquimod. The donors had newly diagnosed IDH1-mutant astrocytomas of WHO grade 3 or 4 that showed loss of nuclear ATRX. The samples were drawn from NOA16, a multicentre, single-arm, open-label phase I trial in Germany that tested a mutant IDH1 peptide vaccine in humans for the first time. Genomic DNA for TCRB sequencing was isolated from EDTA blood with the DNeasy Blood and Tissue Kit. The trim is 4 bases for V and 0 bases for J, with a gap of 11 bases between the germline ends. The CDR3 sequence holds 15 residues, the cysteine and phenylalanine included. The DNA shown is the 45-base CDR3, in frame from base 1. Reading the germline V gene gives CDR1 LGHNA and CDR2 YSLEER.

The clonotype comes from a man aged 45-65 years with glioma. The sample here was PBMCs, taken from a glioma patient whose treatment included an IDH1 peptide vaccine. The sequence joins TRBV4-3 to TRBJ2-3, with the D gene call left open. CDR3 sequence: CASSPSPTSTDTQYF. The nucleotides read TGCGCCAGCAGCCCAAGCCCGACTAGCACAGATACGCAGTATTTT.